This TCR beta chain emerged from a study of T cell repertoires in cytomegalovirus infection. Study-wide context: HLA-C-restricted CMV epitopes, recently identified, and well-studied HLA-B-restricted ones were used by the study. Shared public TCR beta signatures pointed to both CMV infection and a matching HLA type. Points from the study as a whole: There were carriers of CMV plus the relevant HLA, and cumulative public TCR beta family frequency identified them. Dominating the ex vivo response were TCR beta clonotypes that were CMV-specific and HLA-C-restricted.

This clonotype showed up just a few times. Its antigen is not identified. The CDR3 runs to 14 residues. CDR1 and CDR2 (germline): SGHVS, FQNEAQ. The V and J ends lost 4 bases and 2 bases respectively, with 9 bases between them. One entry per CDR3 protein, called by TCRdb with MiXCR from the reads. In the table there are more than 85,000 distinct CDR3 sequences, about 28% of which are singletons. This chain links TRBV7-8 with TRBJ1-5; D ambiguous. The TCR sequence derives from a human donor in good health (CMV status not recorded). Some clones in this sample may be carry-over from other donors' samples. The sample was CD8+ T cells from cultured PBMCs, taken from culture after CMV antigen stimulation. The chain's CDR3 is CASSSRIGNQPQHF. As DNA, the CDR3 is TGTGCCAGCAGCTCACGGATTGGCAATCAGCCCCAGCATTTT.